What follows are 10 T cell receptor beta chains derived from one specimen sequenced in a study of CD8 T cells in Susac syndrome. With random hexamers, reverse transcription was performed on about 0.5 to 1 ug of RNA. Using its own MiXCR run on the immunoSEQ multiplex PCR reads, TCRdb lists one record per CDR3 protein. The sample has some 100,000 distinct CDR3 sequences, 95% seen once. The sequenced sample consisted of CD8+ T cells from PBMCs. These TCRs come from a human donor with Susac syndrome.

The chain combines TRBV5-1 with TRBJ2-5; 9 bases are shared with TRBD2. J lost 2 bases, V lost 3 bases, and 5 bases had no gene match. The CDR3 has 15 amino acids. Germline V gene sequence: CDR1 SGHRS, CDR2 YFSETQ. CDR3 bases: TGCGCCAGCAGCTGGGAGACTAGCGGTCAAGAGACCCAGTACTTC. This sequence encodes CASSWETSGQETQYF.

This chain links TRBV29-1 with TRBJ2-1, with TRBD2 matching 7 bases. J was trimmed by 5 bases and V by 3 bases; bases with no gene match: 7. Germline V lookup: CDR1 SQVTM, CDR2 ANQGSEA. The CDR3 is 14 residues long. The CDR3 is CSVEGGRWDNEQFF. The CDR3, as DNA: TGCAGCGTTGAGGGCGGGAGATGGGACAATGAGCAGTTCTTC.

This chain joins TRBV5-1 and TRBJ1-1; D gene unclear. The germline V gene encodes CDR1 SGHRS and CDR2 YFSETQ. The V and J ends lost 7 bases and 3 bases respectively, with 10 bases between them. This CDR3 comprises 12 residues. CDR3 sequence reads: CASREWDTEAFF. CDR3 nucleotides: TGCGCCAGCCGTGAGTGGGACACTGAAGCTTTCTTT.

A single count supports this clonotype. This chain joins TRBV5-4 and TRBJ2-7, with D perhaps matching TRBD1 or TRBD2 (6 bases each). Deletions cut 4 bases from V and 2 bases from J, with 16 bases between. The CDR3 is made up of 15 amino acids. Per the germline V gene, CDR1 is SGHNT and CDR2 is YYREEE (reference sequence). CDR3 loop: CASSLRGGPPYEQYF. The CDR3 region has the DNA TGTGCCAGCAGCCTACGTGGGGGGCCCCCCTACGAGCAGTACTTC. The full variable domain, with the rest looked up from reference TRBV5-4 and TRBJ2-7, is ETGVTQSPTHLIKTRGQQVTLRCSSQSGHNTVSWYQQALGQGPQFIFQYYREEENGRGNFPPRFSGLQFPNYSSELNVNALELDDSALYLCASSLRGGPPYEQYFGPGTRLTVT.

CDR3 DNA sequence: TGCAGCGTCGGACCCGCTGGCTACGAGCAGTACTTC. Its translation: CSVGPAGYEQYF. The chain uses TRBV29-1 and TRBJ2-7; no clear D. Trimming stripped 6 bases from V and 3 bases from J, with 12 bases between. Germline lookup yields CDR1 SQVTM and CDR2 ANQGSEA. This CDR3 region has 12 residues.

The rearrangement uses TRBV9 and TRBJ2-1, with 9 bases matching TRBD2. Trimming at V came to 3 bases and at J to 9 bases, leaving 7 bases not matched to a gene. Germline CDR1 SGDLS, CDR2 YYNGEE. The CDR3 has 14 residues. This CDR3 reads CASSDAGGPGEQFF. The CDR3 region has the DNA TGTGCCAGCAGCGACGCGGGGGGGCCGGGTGAGCAGTTCTTC.

The rearrangement links TRBV6-1 to TRBJ2-5; 9 nucleotides align to TRBD2. The CDR3 covers 18 residues. V lost 5 bases to trimming and J lost 3 bases; unmatched junction nucleotides: 16. Germline loops: CDR1 MNHNS, CDR2 SASEGT. The CDR3 spells CASSTPGLAIPGEETQYF. The DNA of the CDR3 is TGTGCCAGCAGTACCCCGGGACTAGCAATTCCCGGAGAAGAGACCCAGTACTTC.

The V gene is TRBV21-1, the J gene TRBJ2-7; TRBD2 is the table's D call, not checked against the DNA. TRBV21-1 is a pseudogene. The CDR3 has 16 amino acids. The CDR3 nucleotides read TGTGCCAGCCCCACTCTGACTAGCGGGAGCCGTAGCGAGCAGTACTTC. Its translation: CASPTLTSGSRSEQYF.

The J gene is TRBJ2-5, the V gene TRBV20-1; 7 bases fit TRBD2. The CDR3 totals 15 residues. Germline CDR1 reads DFQATT; CDR2 reads SNEGSKA (reference sequence). J was trimmed by 1 base and V by 0 bases; bases with no gene match: 5. The CDR3 sequence is CSARESGAFQETQYF. CDR3 coding DNA: TGCAGTGCTAGAGAGAGCGGGGCCTTCCAAGAGACCCAGTACTTC.

This clonotype has a single count. The V and J genes are TRBV7-9 and TRBJ2-1; TRBD2 aligns across 7 bases. In germline, CDR1 is SEHNR, CDR2 FQNEAQ (reference sequence). J was trimmed by 3 bases and V by 5 bases; bases with no gene match: 10. This CDR3 region has 16 residues. CDR3 sequence reads: CASSPTTSPSYNEQFF. The CDR3 DNA sequence: TGTGCCAGCAGCCCTACGACTAGCCCAAGCTACAATGAGCAGTTCTTC.